The 5 T cell receptor beta chains below were found in one sample sequenced in a study of T cell responses to AZD1222 COVID-19 vaccine. Repertoires were generated with immunoSEQ multiplex PCR, while TCRdb's copy carries only in-frame clones and drops some. The table records 150,000 to 200,000 clones, 85% to 90% of them present only once. The sequencing here drew on peripheral blood, taken 28 days after the second AZD1222 dose. These receptors were collected from an adult who received the AZD1222 COVID-19 vaccine.

The chain joins TRBV7-2 to TRBJ2-5, with 7 bases fitting TRBD2. The germline gives CDR1 SGHTA, CDR2 FQGNSA. The junction had 6 bases not matched to a gene; V was cut back by 1 base and J by 1 base. The CDR3 contains 16 residues. CDR3 in amino acids: CASSLGSVAGQETQYF. For the CDR3, the DNA is TGTGCCAGCAGCTTAGGGTCGGTAGCGGGCCAAGAGACCCAGTACTTC.

The chain carries TRBV28 and TRBJ1-6; D not resolved. Trimming shortened V by 5 bases and J by 0 bases, and 8 bases separated the two germline ends. Germline values: CDR1 MDHEN, CDR2 SYDVKM. This CDR3 is built from 15 residues. CDR3 in DNA: TGTGCCAGCAGTGGGTCCCCCTCCTATAATTCACCCCTCCACTTT. Its protein is CASSGSPSYNSPLHF.

This rearrangement joins TRBV30 to TRBJ1-1; tentatively, D is TRBD1 (5 bases). Germline V gene lookup returns CDR1 GTSNPN and CDR2 SVGIG (reference sequence). The V and J ends lost 1 base and 7 bases respectively, with 19 bases between them. This CDR3 has 15 amino acids. Here the CDR3 DNA reads TGTGCCTGGAGTGCCCAGCCCGGGGGAAGCGGTGAAGCTTTCTTT. As protein: CAWSAQPGGSGEAFF.

The chain combines TRBV28 with TRBJ1-6, with D hard to call. Germline values: CDR1 MDHEN, CDR2 SYDVKM. This CDR3 spans 14 amino acids. Trimming stripped 2 bases from V and 10 bases from J, with 12 bases between. CDR3 in DNA: TGTGCCAGCAGTTTAAGCCGTCAGAGCTCACCCCTCCACTTT. This codes for CASSLSRQSSPLHF.

The chain combines TRBV5-1 with TRBJ2-3; no firm D call. The CDR3 runs to 13 residues. Trimming stripped 4 bases from V and 2 bases from J, with 8 bases between. CDR1 is SGHRS, CDR2 YFSETQ, per germline. The CDR3 spells CASSLISTDTQYF. CDR3 bases: TGCGCCAGCAGCCTAATCTCCACAGATACGCAGTATTTT.